These 26 T cell receptor beta chains were all obtained from the same sample, sequenced in a study of radiotherapy plus CTLA-4 blockade in lung cancer. Assay used: immunoSEQ multiplex PCR; TCRdb lists only in-frame clones, some missing. There are about 45,000 clones in the sample; roughly four fifths occur only once, and around 8% lies in the top ten. Source: peripheral blood, taken from a patient treated with radiotherapy plus ipilimumab. The receptors stem from a human donor with non-small cell lung cancer who had stable disease on radiotherapy plus ipilimumab.

The V call is TRBV11-2, the J call TRBJ1-3; no clear D. The CDR3 totals 12 residues. Germline assignment: CDR1 SGHAT and CDR2 FQNNGV. The ends were cut back, 0 bases at V and 5 bases at J, with 2 bases in the middle. In DNA form, the CDR3 reads TGTGCCAGCAGCTTAGATAGAAACACCATATATTTT. This gives the protein CASSLDRNTIYF.

This rearrangement joins TRBV6-4 to TRBJ2-6, with D perhaps TRBD1 (5 bases). V lost 2 bases to trimming and J lost 0 bases, with 11 bases between them. This CDR3 has 17 residues. Looked up from germline, CDR1 is MRHNA and CDR2 is SNTAGT. CDR3 loop: CASSDTGQVSGANVLTF. The DNA of the CDR3 is TGTGCCAGCAGTGACACAGGACAAGTCTCTGGGGCCAACGTCCTGACTTTC.

V is TRBV30 and J is TRBJ2-3; TRBD2 agrees at 10 bases. V was clipped by 6 bases and J by 14 bases; unmatched bases: 14. The CDR3 extends over 13 amino acids. From germline, CDR1 is GTSNPN and CDR2 SVGIG (reference sequence). Here the CDR3 DNA reads TGTGCCTGTGCAACTAGCGGGGAGCGAAGGGCGTATTTT. As protein: CACATSGERRAYF.

The chain has TRBV9 and TRBJ1-2, with D uncertain. This CDR3 comprises 14 residues. Trimming cost V 3 bases and J 1 base, with 10 bases left between them. Germline CDR1 reads SGDLS; CDR2 reads YYNGEE. The CDR3 spells CASSEDLLNYGYTF. For the CDR3, the DNA is TGTGCCAGCAGCGAGGACCTCCTTAACTATGGCTACACCTTC.

The V gene is TRBV6-5, the J gene TRBJ1-3; D remains ambiguous. The V gene's germline CDR1 is MNHEY and CDR2 SVGAGI. The V end was cut by 3 bases, the J end by 4 bases, with 13 bases between. The CDR3 covers 15 residues. CDR3 nucleotides: TGTGCCAGCAGTTATTCCCGGGGTCGAGGAAACACCATATATTTT. It translates to CASSYSRGRGNTIYF.

The CDR3 here is CASRGYRTANNSPLHF. CDR3 nucleotides: TGTGCCAGCAGGGGTTACAGGACAGCTAATAATTCACCCCTCCACTTT. This sequence joins TRBV2 and TRBJ1-6; maybe TRBD1 (6 bases). CDR1 is SNHLY, CDR2 FYNNEI, per germline. This CDR3 contains 16 residues. Deletions cut 6 bases from V and 5 bases from J, with 17 bases between. The full variable domain, with the rest looked up from reference TRBV2 and TRBJ1-6, is EPEVTQTPSHQVTQMGQEVILRCVPISNHLYFYWYRQILGQKVEFLVSFYNNEISEKSEIFDDQFSVERPDGSNFTLKIRSTKLEDSAMYFCASRGYRTANNSPLHFGNGTRLTVT.

V is TRBV18 and J is TRBJ1-2; TRBD1 might be the D (5 bases). The V gene's germline CDR1 is KGHSH and CDR2 LQKENI. This CDR3 region has 13 residues. Trimming took 2 bases from V and 1 from J, leaving 5 bases between them. The CDR3 DNA follows: TGTGCCAGCTCACCAGGGGGTAACTATGGCTACACCTTC. Its translation: CASSPGGNYGYTF.

The gene calls are TRBV7-7 and TRBJ2-2; 7 nucleotides align to TRBD1. This CDR3 region has 16 residues. The V gene's germline CDR1 is SSHAT and CDR2 FNYEAQ (reference sequence). Germline trimming cut 6 bases from V and 4 bases from J; bases unmatched to any gene: 11. CDR3 sequence reads: CASSSQPTGPTGELFF. CDR3 DNA: TGTGCCAGCAGTTCGCAACCGACAGGGCCCACCGGGGAGCTGTTTTTT.

This sequence joins TRBV11-3 and TRBJ2-2, with a weak D call TRBD1 (6 bases). V dropped 5 bases and J dropped 4 bases, with 14 bases sitting between them. This CDR3 has 15 residues. CDR1 is SGHNT and CDR2 is YENEEA in the germline V gene. CDR3 DNA sequence: TGTGCCAGCAGCCTCGATTTGGGGGCCACCGGGGAGCTGTTTTTT. Translating it yields CASSLDLGATGELFF.

This chain connects TRBV6-6 to TRBJ1-3; D is perhaps TRBD1 (6 bases). This CDR3 contains 16 residues. V lost 6 bases and J 2 bases, leaving 17 bases between the germline ends. Germline CDR1 reads MNHNY; CDR2 reads SVGAGI (reference sequence). CDR3 in amino acids: CASSDRKRTAGNTIYF. The CDR3 DNA reads as TGTGCCAGCAGCGACCGAAAACGGACAGCTGGAAACACCATATATTTT.

The V and J genes are TRBV10-3 and TRBJ1-5, with TRBD1 as a possible D gene (5 bases). V was pared by 3 bases and J by 2 bases, with 8 bases between. The germline gives CDR1 ENHRY, CDR2 SYGVKD. The CDR3 covers 14 residues. CDR3 nucleotides: TGTGCCATCAGTGATTCGGGGGGCAATCAGCCCCAGCATTTT. Translated, it gives CAISDSGGNQPQHF.

The chain joins TRBV9 to TRBJ1-2, with 8 bases fitting TRBD1. Trimming took 3 bases from V and 4 from J; bases not matched to a gene: 8. This CDR3 has 15 residues. Per germline, CDR1 SGDLS and CDR2 YYNGEE. Here the CDR3 DNA reads TGTGCCAGCAGCGGCGGACAGGGTGCTGGCTATGGCTACACCTTC. Protein product: CASSGGQGAGYGYTF.

The rearrangement links TRBV7-2 to TRBJ2-1; D may be TRBD2 (5 bases). The CDR3 is 17 amino acids. V was trimmed by 2 bases and J by 0 bases, leaving 14 bases between them. The germline V gene has CDR1 SGHTA and CDR2 FQGNSA. The CDR3 loop is CASSLLVRGSSYNEQFF. The CDR3 bases are TGTGCCAGCAGCTTACTTGTGAGAGGGAGCTCCTACAATGAGCAGTTCTTC. Combining the CDR3 with reference TRBV7-2 and TRBJ2-1 gives the whole variable domain GAGVSQSPSNKVTEKGKDVELRCDPISGHTALYWYRQSLGQGLEFLIYFQGNSAPDKSGLPSDRFSAERTGGSVSTLTIQRTQQEDSAVYLCASSLLVRGSSYNEQFFGPGTRLTVL.

The V call is TRBV25-1, the J call TRBJ1-2; D remains unclear. The germline V gene encodes CDR1 MGHDK and CDR2 SYGVNS. This CDR3 has 14 amino acids. V was trimmed by 5 bases and J by 3 bases, leaving 13 bases between them. The DNA for the CDR3 is TGTGCCAGCAGTCCGGACCTGGGAGACTATGGCTACACCTTC. Residues: CASSPDLGDYGYTF.

The chain combines TRBV19 with TRBJ1-1, with D possibly matching TRBD1 (5 bases). Germline V gene sequence: CDR1 LNHDA, CDR2 SQIVND (reference sequence). V was clipped by 7 bases and J by 3 bases, with 12 bases between them. The CDR3 runs 13 residues. The CDR3 loop is CASKQGTYTEAFF. CDR3 DNA: TGTGCCAGTAAGCAGGGAACCTACACTGAAGCTTTCTTT.

This clone was counted a single time. V is TRBV10-3 and J is TRBJ1-2; a possible D gene is TRBD1 (5 bases). Trimming pared 8 bases from V and 5 bases from J, leaving 15 bases between. The length of the CDR3 is 13 residues. Germline V CDR1 and CDR2: ENHRY, SYGVKD. The CDR3 is CAIGAGKGYGYTF. The CDR3 DNA follows: TGTGCCATCGGGGCAGGGAAAGGGTATGGCTACACCTTC.

This chain joins TRBV19 and TRBJ1-2; a possible D gene is TRBD1 (6 bases). CDR1 is LNHDA and CDR2 is SQIVND in the germline V gene (reference sequence). CDR3 length equals 16 residues. Trimming pared 7 bases from V and 0 bases from J, leaving 18 bases between. CDR3 nucleotide sequence: TGTGCCAGTACAACAAGCTCGGGGACAACTAACTATGGCTACACCTTC. As protein: CASTTSSGTTNYGYTF.

This chain joins TRBV6-4 and TRBJ1-2; unclear D gene. V lost 6 bases, J lost 8 bases, and 16 bases lay in between. Germline V gives CDR1 MRHNA, CDR2 SNTAGT. CDR3 length: 13 amino acids. The CDR3 loop is CASRDPGIGGYTF. The CDR3 bases are TGTGCCAGCAGGGATCCGGGAATAGGAGGCTACACCTTC.

This clone was seen only once. The chain is built from TRBV30 and TRBJ1-5, with 7 bases identical to TRBD1. Trimming cost V 3 bases and J 4 bases; bases outside gene matches: 6. The CDR3 contains 14 residues. The germline V gene encodes CDR1 GTSNPN and CDR2 SVGIG (reference sequence). The CDR3 loop is CAWSEDRANQPQHF. The CDR3, as DNA: TGTGCCTGGAGCGAAGACAGGGCGAATCAGCCCCAGCATTTT.

This chain joins TRBV9 and TRBJ1-2; perhaps TRBD1 as D (5 bases). This CDR3 contains 13 residues. Trimming took 4 bases from V and 5 from J, leaving 12 bases between them. Germline V gene sequence: CDR1 SGDLS, CDR2 YYNGEE. The CDR3 bases are TGTGCCAGCAGCCCTCAGGGAGGTTATGGCTACACCTTC. Its protein is CASSPQGGYGYTF.

This clone turned up a few times. The chain recombines TRBV19 with TRBJ1-6, with D possibly being TRBD1 (5 bases). The CDR3 covers 15 residues. The germline V and J ends were trimmed by 7 bases and 7 bases, with 17 bases remaining between them. Germline V gives CDR1 LNHDA, CDR2 SQIVND (reference sequence). CDR3: CASTPETVFNSPLHF. CDR3 nucleotide sequence: TGTGCCAGTACCCCAGAGACAGTCTTCAATTCACCCCTCCACTTT.

J is TRBJ1-1 and V is TRBV28, with 8 nucleotides matching TRBD1. Germline assignment: CDR1 MDHEN and CDR2 SYDVKM. The CDR3 is 12 residues long. J was trimmed by 5 bases and V by 5 bases; bases with no gene match: 1. The CDR3 DNA reads as TGTGCCAGCAGTGACAGGGGTACTGAAGCTTTCTTT. Translation: CASSDRGTEAFF.

For the CDR3, the DNA is TGTGCCAGCTACCTAGTCAGGGGGCATTACACCTTC. As protein: CASYLVRGHYTF. This sequence joins TRBV6-5 and TRBJ1-2; 8 nucleotides line up with TRBD1. Germline V gene data show CDR1 as MNHEY and CDR2 as SVGAGI. V was pared by 8 bases and J by 11 bases, with 10 bases of the junction left unmatched. This CDR3 has 12 amino acids.

This chain links TRBV19 with TRBJ2-2, with a tentative D call TRBD1 (6 bases). Trimming took 7 bases from V and 5 from J, leaving 8 bases between them. The CDR3 extends over 12 amino acids. Germline lookup yields CDR1 LNHDA and CDR2 SQIVND (reference sequence). The CDR3 spells CASTGETGELFF. DNA for the CDR3: TGTGCCAGTACAGGGGAGACCGGGGAGCTGTTTTTT.

This clone showed up just once. DNA for the CDR3: TGTGCCAGCAGTCTTAACCGGGACAGGGGTCAGCCCCAGCATTTT. This gives the protein CASSLNRDRGQPQHF. The rearrangement uses TRBV6-5 and TRBJ1-5; 10 bases fit TRBD1. V lost 5 bases, J lost 6 bases, and 7 bases stayed unmatched. This CDR3 region has 15 residues. Germline V lookup: CDR1 MNHEY, CDR2 SVGAGI.

This clone has only a few counts. V usage is TRBV28 and J usage is TRBJ1-2; D gene uncertain. The V end lost 4 bases, the J end lost 2 bases, and 2 bases lay between the germline ends. This CDR3 region has 11 residues. Germline V CDR1 and CDR2: MDHEN, SYDVKM. CDR3 nucleotide sequence: TGTGCCAGCAGTTCGAACTATGGCTACACCTTC. It specifies CASSSNYGYTF.